This T cell receptor (beta chain) was sequenced for a study of T-cell memory formation after mild COVID-19. CDR1 and CDR2 (germline): SGHTA, FQGTGA. CDR3 length: 19 amino acids. V was clipped by 5 bases and J by 0 bases; unmatched bases: 17. TCRdb processed the 5' RACE reads anew with MiXCR; each CDR3 protein has one entry. The table shows around 260,000 distinct CDR3 sequences, with 15% to 20% occurring only once. The TCR originated in a man aged 18-30 years who had mild COVID-19 (a few samples of this study predate the infection). Cell type and time point are not known. Sequenced sample: PBMCs or a T cell subset sorted from them (not recorded which). The rearrangement uses TRBV7-3 and TRBJ2-3; 7 bases match TRBD2. The DNA for the CDR3 is TGTGCCAGCAGCCCATTTGGGGGTAGCGGGTCCAGTAGCACAGATACGCAGTATTTT. It translates to CASSPFGGSGSSSTDTQYF.